The rows below give T cell receptor beta chains drawn from one sample of a study of CD8 T cells in Susac syndrome. TCRdb re-derived calls from the immunoSEQ multiplex PCR reads in MiXCR, one entry per CDR3 protein. Among about 80,000 distinct CDR3 sequences, approximately 94% were seen once, and the ten largest hold 0.26%. The sample comprised CD8+ T cells from PBMCs. These receptors came from a human donor in good health. The CDR3 runs from the conserved cysteine through the conserved F or W. D genes are given only for firm matches. The size field is filled for only some rows; it gives once, few, many or a size class.

D gene: -
V gene: TRBV4-1
J gene: TRBJ2-5
clone size: once
CDR3 DNA: TGCGCCAGCAGCCACCCAGGGCTTTCCGAAGAGACCCAGTACTTC
CDR3 protein: CASSHPGLSEETQYF

D gene: -
V gene: TRBV15
J gene: TRBJ2-5
clone size: -
CDR3 DNA: TGTGCCACCAGCAGAGGATTTGGCAGCGCCCGACAAGAGACCCAGTACTTC
CDR3 protein: CATSRGFGSARQETQYF

D gene: -
V gene: TRBV15
J gene: TRBJ2-1
clone size: -
CDR3 DNA: TGTGCCACCAGCAAATCGGGTGGAGAGGGCCTTGACAATGAGCAGTTCTTC
CDR3 protein: CATSKSGGEGLDNEQFF

D gene: -
V gene: TRBV28
J gene: TRBJ2-3
clone size: -
CDR3 DNA: TGTGCCAGCAGTTTAGAGGGACGCACAGATACGCAGTATTTT
CDR3 protein: CASSLEGRTDTQYF

D gene: -
V gene: TRBV7-2
J gene: TRBJ1-3
clone size: -
CDR3 DNA: TGTGCCAGCAGCTTTGAGGGTAGCTCTGGAAACACCATATATTTT
CDR3 protein: CASSFEGSSGNTIYF

D gene: -
V gene: TRBV9
J gene: TRBJ1-6
clone size: -
CDR3 DNA: TGTGCCAGCAGCGTAGGAGTTTTTCAGGGTAATTCCCCCCTCCACTTT
CDR3 protein: CASSVGVFQGNSPLHF

D gene: TRBD1
V gene: TRBV10-3
J gene: TRBJ2-7
clone size: -
CDR3 DNA: TGTGCCATCACCGGGGACAGGGACGAGCAGTACTTC
CDR3 protein: CAITGDRDEQYF

D gene: TRBD2
V gene: TRBV5-6
J gene: TRBJ2-4
clone size: -
CDR3 DNA: TGTGCCAGCAGCTTGGTTCTAGCGGGAGTCAAAAACATTCAGTACTTC
CDR3 protein: CASSLVLAGVKNIQYF

D gene: TRBD1
V gene: TRBV7-9
J gene: TRBJ2-7
clone size: once
CDR3 DNA: TGTGCCAGCAGCTTAGTTTCCCCAGGGGGTATATACGAGCAGTACTTC
CDR3 protein: CASSLVSPGGIYEQYF

D gene: TRBD1
V gene: TRBV4-1
J gene: TRBJ2-7
clone size: -
CDR3 DNA: TGCGCCAGCAGTTCCGACAGGGCCAACGAGCAGTACTTC
CDR3 protein: CASSSDRANEQYF

D gene: -
V gene: TRBV5-1
J gene: TRBJ2-1
clone size: -
CDR3 DNA: TGCGCCAGCAGCTGGTACGGGGGCAATGAGCAGTTCTTC
CDR3 protein: CASSWYGGNEQFF

D gene: -
V gene: TRBV27
J gene: TRBJ2-3
clone size: -
CDR3 DNA: TGTGCCAGCAGTTTATCGAGCCTGGCAGATACGCAGTATTTT
CDR3 protein: CASSLSSLADTQYF

D gene: -
V gene: TRBV5-4
J gene: TRBJ1-2
clone size: -
CDR3 DNA: TGTGCCAGCAGCTCCAGGGGCTCGAGGGGCTACACCTTC
CDR3 protein: CASSSRGSRGYTF

D gene: TRBD1
V gene: TRBV7-9
J gene: TRBJ2-1
clone size: -
CDR3 DNA: TGTGCCAGCAGCTTTAGGACAGGGGCATACAATGAGCAGTTCTTC
CDR3 protein: CASSFRTGAYNEQFF

D gene: -
V gene: TRBV2
J gene: TRBJ2-7
clone size: -
CDR3 DNA: TGTGCCAGCAGTAATCTACCCTACGAGCAGTACTTC
CDR3 protein: CASSNLPYEQYF

D gene: -
V gene: TRBV19
J gene: TRBJ2-7
clone size: -
CDR3 DNA: TGTGCCAGTAGCTTCACTGATCGAGGGGACTACGAGCAGTACTTC
CDR3 protein: CASSFTDRGDYEQYF

D gene: TRBD1
V gene: TRBV5-1
J gene: TRBJ2-7
clone size: -
CDR3 DNA: TGCGCCAGCAGCTCTGAGACAGGGGATAACGAGCAGTACTTC
CDR3 protein: CASSSETGDNEQYF

D gene: -
V gene: TRBV7-2
J gene: TRBJ2-7
clone size: -
CDR3 DNA: TGTGCCAGCAGCCCGCGCCTGAGGGGCCGGGACGAGCAGTACTTC
CDR3 protein: CASSPRLRGRDEQYF

D gene: TRBD2
V gene: TRBV7-2
J gene: TRBJ2-4
clone size: -
CDR3 DNA: TGTGCCAGCAGCTTGACTAGCGGGATCAAAAACATTCAGTACTTC
CDR3 protein: CASSLTSGIKNIQYF

D gene: TRBD2
V gene: TRBV6-1
J gene: TRBJ2-2
clone size: -
CDR3 DNA: TGTGCCAGCAGTGACCTGGCAGGGCGGGAGGGCCGTACCGGGGAGCTGTTTTTT
CDR3 protein: CASSDLAGREGRTGELFF

D gene: -
V gene: TRBV27
J gene: TRBJ2-2
clone size: -
CDR3 DNA: TGTGCCAGCAGTTTAGGCACCAACACCGGGGAGCTGTTTTTT
CDR3 protein: CASSLGTNTGELFF

D gene: -
V gene: TRBV15
J gene: TRBJ1-5
clone size: -
CDR3 DNA: TGTGCCACCAGCAGAGCGGGGGGTTACCAGCCCCAGCATTTT
CDR3 protein: CATSRAGGYQPQHF

D gene: -
V gene: TRBV20-1
J gene: TRBJ2-3
clone size: -
CDR3 DNA: TGCAGTGCGTATACCCGGGACGAGGGTCCAGATACGCAGTATTTT
CDR3 protein: CSAYTRDEGPDTQYF

D gene: TRBD1
V gene: TRBV12-3/TRBV12-4
J gene: TRBJ1-1
clone size: once
CDR3 DNA: TGTGCCAGCAGTCCCCCCAGCCGGACAGGGGCGGACACTGAAGCTTTCTTT
CDR3 protein: CASSPPSRTGADTEAFF

D gene: -
V gene: TRBV29-1
J gene: TRBJ1-1
clone size: -
CDR3 DNA: TGCAGCGTAGGAAGTTGGGCGTACACTGAAGCTTTCTTT
CDR3 protein: CSVGSWAYTEAFF

D gene: -
V gene: TRBV15
J gene: TRBJ1-5
clone size: -
CDR3 DNA: TGTGCCACCAGCAGAGTGCGGGGTTATCAGCCCCAGCATTTT
CDR3 protein: CATSRVRGYQPQHF

D gene: -
V gene: TRBV11-2
J gene: TRBJ2-6
clone size: -
CDR3 DNA: TGTGCCAGCAGCTTAGGATACAGAACCTCTGGGGCCAACGTCCTGACTTTC
CDR3 protein: CASSLGYRTSGANVLTF

D gene: TRBD1
V gene: TRBV19
J gene: TRBJ2-1
clone size: -
CDR3 DNA: TGTGCCAGTAGTATTATCAGGGGGCCATACAATGAGCAGTTCTTC
CDR3 protein: CASSIIRGPYNEQFF

D gene: -
V gene: TRBV5-1
J gene: TRBJ1-1
clone size: once
CDR3 DNA: TGCGCCAGCCGGGATGAAGAGGGGGTTGTGAACACTGAAGCTTTCTTT
CDR3 protein: CASRDEEGVVNTEAFF

D gene: -
V gene: TRBV3-1
J gene: TRBJ2-1
clone size: -
CDR3 DNA: TGTGCCAGCAGCCAAGTGAGCCAAGGGACGGGGGTTGAGCAGTTCTTC
CDR3 protein: CASSQVSQGTGVEQFF